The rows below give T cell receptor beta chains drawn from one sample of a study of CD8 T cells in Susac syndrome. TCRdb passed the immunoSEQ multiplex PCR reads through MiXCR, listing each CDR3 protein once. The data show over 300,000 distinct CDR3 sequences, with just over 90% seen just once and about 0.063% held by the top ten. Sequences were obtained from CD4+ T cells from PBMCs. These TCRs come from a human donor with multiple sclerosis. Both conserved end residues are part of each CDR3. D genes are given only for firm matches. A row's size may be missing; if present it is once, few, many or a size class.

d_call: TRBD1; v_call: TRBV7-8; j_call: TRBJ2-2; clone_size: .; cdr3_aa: CASSLADRGQTGELFF; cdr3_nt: TGTGCCAGCAGCTTAGCAGACAGGGGGCAAACCGGGGAGCTGTTTTTT
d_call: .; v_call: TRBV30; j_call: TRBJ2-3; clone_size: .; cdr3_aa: CAWSVGGIWADTQYF; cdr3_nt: TGTGCCTGGAGTGTAGGAGGGATCTGGGCAGATACGCAGTATTTT
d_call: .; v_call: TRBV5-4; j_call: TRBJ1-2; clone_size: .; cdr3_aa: CASSLGAGSGYGYTF; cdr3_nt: TGTGCCAGCAGCTTGGGGGCAGGGTCGGGCTATGGCTACACCTTC
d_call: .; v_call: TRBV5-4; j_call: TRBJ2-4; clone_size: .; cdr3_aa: CASSLRRLAKNIQYF; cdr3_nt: TGTGCCAGCAGCTTAAGGCGTCTAGCCAAAAACATTCAGTACTTC
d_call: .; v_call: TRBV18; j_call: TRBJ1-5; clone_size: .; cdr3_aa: CASSPGLNQPQHF; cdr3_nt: TGTGCCAGCTCACCGGGGCTCAATCAGCCCCAGCATTTT
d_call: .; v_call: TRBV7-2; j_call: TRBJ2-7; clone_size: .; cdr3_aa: CASSSGGPRGAYEQYF; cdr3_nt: TGTGCCAGCAGCTCCGGCGGGCCGCGGGGAGCCTACGAGCAGTACTTC
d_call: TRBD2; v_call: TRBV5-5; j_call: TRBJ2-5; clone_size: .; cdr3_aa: CASSLEFGGGLGETQYF; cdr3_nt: TGTGCCAGCAGCTTGGAGTTCGGGGGAGGGCTGGGGGAGACCCAGTACTTC
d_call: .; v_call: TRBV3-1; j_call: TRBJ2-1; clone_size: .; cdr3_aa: CASSHSEWEVSSYNEQFF; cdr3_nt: TGTGCCAGCAGCCATTCGGAGTGGGAGGTGAGCTCCTACAATGAGCAGTTCTTC
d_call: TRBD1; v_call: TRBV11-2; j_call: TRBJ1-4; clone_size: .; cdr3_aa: CASSSSLTYRGFNEKLFF; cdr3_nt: TGTGCCAGCAGCTCCTCCCTTACTTACAGGGGGTTTAATGAAAAACTGTTTTTT
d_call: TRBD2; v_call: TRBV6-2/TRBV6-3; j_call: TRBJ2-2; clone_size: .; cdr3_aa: CASSRGTSGYTGELFF; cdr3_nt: TGTGCCAGCAGCCGAGGGACTAGCGGATACACCGGGGAGCTGTTTTTT
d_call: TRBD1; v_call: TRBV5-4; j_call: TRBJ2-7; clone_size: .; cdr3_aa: CASSYGTGAYEQYF; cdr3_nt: TGTGCCAGCAGTTATGGGACAGGGGCCTACGAGCAGTACTTC
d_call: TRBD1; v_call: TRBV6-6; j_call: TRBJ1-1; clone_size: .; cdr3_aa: CASRVEDRGTEAFF; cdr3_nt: TGTGCCAGCCGGGTTGAGGACAGGGGTACCGAAGCTTTCTTT
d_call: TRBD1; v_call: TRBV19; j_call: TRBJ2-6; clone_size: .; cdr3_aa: CASSMDRPLRGANVLTF; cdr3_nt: TGTGCCAGTAGTATGGACAGGCCCTTGAGGGGGGCCAACGTCCTGACTTTC
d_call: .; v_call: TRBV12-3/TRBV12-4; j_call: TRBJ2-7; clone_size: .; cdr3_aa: CASSLQGTLYEQYF; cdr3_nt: TGTGCCAGCAGTTTACAAGGGACTCTCTACGAGCAGTACTTC
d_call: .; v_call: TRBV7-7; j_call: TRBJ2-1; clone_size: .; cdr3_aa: CASSQDWANEQFF; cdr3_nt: TGTGCTAGCAGCCAAGACTGGGCCAATGAGCAGTTCTTC
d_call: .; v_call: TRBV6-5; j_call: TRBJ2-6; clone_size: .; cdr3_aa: CASSRDRSGANVLTF; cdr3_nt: TGTGCCAGCAGCCGAGACAGAAGTGGGGCCAACGTCCTGACTTTC
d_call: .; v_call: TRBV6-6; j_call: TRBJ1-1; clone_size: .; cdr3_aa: CASSYQNTEAFF; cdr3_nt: TGTGCCAGCAGTTACCAGAACACTGAAGCTTTCTTT
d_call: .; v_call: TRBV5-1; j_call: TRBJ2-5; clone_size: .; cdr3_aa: CASSLVTQETQYF; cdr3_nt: TGCGCCAGCAGCTTGGTTACGCAAGAGACCCAGTACTTC
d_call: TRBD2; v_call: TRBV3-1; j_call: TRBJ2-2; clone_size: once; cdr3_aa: CASSPGLAFTGELFF; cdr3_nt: TGTGCCAGCAGCCCGGGACTAGCCTTCACCGGGGAGCTGTTTTTT
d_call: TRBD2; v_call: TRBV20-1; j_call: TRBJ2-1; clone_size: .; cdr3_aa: CSFGLAGHATYNEQFF; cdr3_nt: TGCAGTTTCGGACTAGCGGGCCACGCAACTTACAATGAGCAGTTCTTC
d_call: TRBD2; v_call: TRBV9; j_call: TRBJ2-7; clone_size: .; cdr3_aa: CASSVGGLAGAGEQYF; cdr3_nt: TGTGCCAGCAGCGTTGGAGGTCTGGCGGGAGCCGGGGAGCAGTACTTC
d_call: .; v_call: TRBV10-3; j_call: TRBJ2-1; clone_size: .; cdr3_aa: CAISERGTSNEQFF; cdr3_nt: TGTGCCATCAGTGAGAGGGGGACTTCTAATGAGCAGTTCTTC
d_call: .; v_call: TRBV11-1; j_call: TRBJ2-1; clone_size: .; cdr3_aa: CASRLSGNYFKSSYNEQFF; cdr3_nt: TGTGCCAGCAGACTTAGCGGAAACTACTTTAAGAGCTCCTACAATGAGCAGTTCTTC
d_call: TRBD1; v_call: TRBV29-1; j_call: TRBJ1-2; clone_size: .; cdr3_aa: CSTAETGEGGYTF; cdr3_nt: TGCAGCACCGCCGAGACAGGGGAGGGTGGCTACACCTTC
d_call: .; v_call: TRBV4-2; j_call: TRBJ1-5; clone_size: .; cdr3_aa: CASSQDGDWDQPQHF; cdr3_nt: TGTGCCAGCAGCCAAGACGGGGACTGGGATCAGCCCCAGCATTTT
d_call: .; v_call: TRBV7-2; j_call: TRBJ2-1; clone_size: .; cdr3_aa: CASSLTLTSSNEQFF; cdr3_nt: TGTGCCAGCAGCTTAACCCTGACTAGTTCAAATGAGCAGTTCTTC
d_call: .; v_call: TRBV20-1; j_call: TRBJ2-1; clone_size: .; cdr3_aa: CSARAGAGLNEQFF; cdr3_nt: TGCAGTGCTAGAGCAGGGGCCGGTCTCAATGAGCAGTTCTTC
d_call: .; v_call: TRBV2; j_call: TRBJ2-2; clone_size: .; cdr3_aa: CASSITDRTGELFF; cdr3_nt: TGTGCCAGCAGTATTACAGACAGGACCGGGGAGCTGTTTTTT
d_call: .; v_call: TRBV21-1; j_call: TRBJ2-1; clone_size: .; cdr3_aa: CASSTRQGGGGNEQFF; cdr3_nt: TGTGCCAGCAGCACCAGACAGGGGGGGGGAGGCAATGAGCAGTTCTTC
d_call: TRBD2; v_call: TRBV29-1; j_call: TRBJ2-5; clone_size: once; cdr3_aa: CSVEWPGGTETQYF; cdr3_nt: TGCAGCGTTGAATGGCCGGGGGGGACGGAGACCCAGTACTTC
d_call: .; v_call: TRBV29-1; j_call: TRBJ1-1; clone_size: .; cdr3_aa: CSVEDRGGKNTEAFF; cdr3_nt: TGCAGCGTTGAAGATCGGGGAGGAAAGAACACTGAAGCTTTCTTT
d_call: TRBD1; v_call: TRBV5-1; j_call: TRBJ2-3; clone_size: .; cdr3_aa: CASSVQGQGIDTQYF; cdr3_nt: TGCGCCAGCAGCGTCCAGGGACAGGGAATAGATACGCAGTATTTT
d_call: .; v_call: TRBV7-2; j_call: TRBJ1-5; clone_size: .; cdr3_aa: CASSLSGNVNQPQHF; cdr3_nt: TGTGCCAGCAGCCTATCCGGAAATGTCAATCAGCCCCAGCATTTT
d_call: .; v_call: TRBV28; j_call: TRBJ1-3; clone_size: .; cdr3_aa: CASHSSGNTIYF; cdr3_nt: TGTGCCAGCCACAGCTCTGGAAACACCATATATTTT
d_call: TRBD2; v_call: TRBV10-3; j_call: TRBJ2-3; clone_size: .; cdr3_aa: CAISATSGGTDTQYF; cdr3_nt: TGTGCCATCAGTGCGACTAGCGGGGGAACAGATACGCAGTATTTT
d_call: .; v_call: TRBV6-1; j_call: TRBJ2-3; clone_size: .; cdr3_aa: CASLDRGRRGGSTDTQYF; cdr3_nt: TGTGCCAGCCTAGATAGGGGCCGTAGGGGGGGGAGCACAGATACGCAGTATTTT
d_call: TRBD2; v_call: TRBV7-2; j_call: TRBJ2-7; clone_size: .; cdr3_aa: CASSLLASGYEQYF; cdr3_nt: TGTGCCAGCAGCTTATTGGCTAGCGGGTACGAGCAGTACTTC
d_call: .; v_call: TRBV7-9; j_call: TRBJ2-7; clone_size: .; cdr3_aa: CAGGNGEWATFYEQYF; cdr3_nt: TGTGCCGGCGGAAATGGGGAGTGGGCAACCTTCTACGAGCAGTACTTC
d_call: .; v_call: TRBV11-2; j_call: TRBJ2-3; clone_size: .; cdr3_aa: CASSLVRGSTDTQYF; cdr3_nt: TGTGCCAGCAGCTTAGTTCGGGGGAGCACAGATACGCAGTATTTT
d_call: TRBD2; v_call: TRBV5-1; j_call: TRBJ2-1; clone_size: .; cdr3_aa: CASSYEWRLAGVNEQFF; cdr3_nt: TGCGCCAGCAGCTACGAGTGGCGGCTAGCGGGAGTCAATGAGCAGTTCTTC
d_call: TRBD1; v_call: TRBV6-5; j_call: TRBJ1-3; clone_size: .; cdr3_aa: CASRTGGRGNTIYF; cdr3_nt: TGTGCCAGCAGGACAGGGGGCCGGGGAAACACCATATATTTT
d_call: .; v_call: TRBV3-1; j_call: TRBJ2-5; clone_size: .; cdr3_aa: CASSQGPARGKTQYF; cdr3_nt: TGTGCCAGCAGCCAAGGTCCGGCCAGGGGAAAGACCCAGTACTTC
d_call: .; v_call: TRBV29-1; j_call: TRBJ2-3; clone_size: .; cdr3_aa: CSVNSGLSSDTQYF; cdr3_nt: TGCAGCGTTAACTCAGGCTTATCATCAGATACGCAGTATTTT
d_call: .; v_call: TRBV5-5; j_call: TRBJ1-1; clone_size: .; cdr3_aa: CASSLSWGRPNTEAFF; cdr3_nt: TGTGCCAGCAGCTTGAGCTGGGGCCGGCCCAACACTGAAGCTTTCTTT
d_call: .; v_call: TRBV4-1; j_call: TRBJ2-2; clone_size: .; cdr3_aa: CASSQRKGSGTGELFF; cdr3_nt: TGCGCCAGCAGCCAAAGAAAGGGCTCCGGCACCGGGGAGCTGTTTTTT
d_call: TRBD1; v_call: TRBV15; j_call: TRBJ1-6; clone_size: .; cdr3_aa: CATSRDDRGSPLHF; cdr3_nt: TGTGCCACCAGCAGAGATGACAGGGGATCACCCCTCCACTTT
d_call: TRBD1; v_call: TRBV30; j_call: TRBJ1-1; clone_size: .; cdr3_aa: CAWKRLTGGTEAFF; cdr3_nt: TGTGCCTGGAAACGTCTAACAGGGGGCACTGAAGCTTTCTTT
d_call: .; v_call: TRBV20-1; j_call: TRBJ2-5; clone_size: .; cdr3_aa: CSKGGGDPPETQYF; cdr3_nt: TGCAGCAAAGGAGGGGGCGATCCCCCAGAGACCCAGTACTTC
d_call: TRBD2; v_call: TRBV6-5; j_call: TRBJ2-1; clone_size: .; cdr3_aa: CASSYRNTWREGNEQFF; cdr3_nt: TGTGCCAGCAGTTACCGTAACACGTGGCGGGAGGGCAATGAGCAGTTCTTC
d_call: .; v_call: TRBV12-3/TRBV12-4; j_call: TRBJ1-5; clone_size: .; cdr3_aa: CASSFSGGSNQPQHF; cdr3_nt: TGTGCCAGCAGTTTTAGCGGGGGGAGCAATCAGCCCCAGCATTTT
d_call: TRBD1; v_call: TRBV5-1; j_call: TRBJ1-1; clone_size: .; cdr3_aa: CASSFEGASKINTEAFF; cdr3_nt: TGCGCCAGCAGCTTCGAGGGGGCCTCCAAGATTAACACTGAAGCTTTCTTT
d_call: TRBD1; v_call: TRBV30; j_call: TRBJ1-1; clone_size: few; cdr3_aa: CAWSGPGTGNTEAFF; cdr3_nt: TGTGCCTGGAGCGGACCCGGGACAGGGAACACTGAAGCTTTCTTT
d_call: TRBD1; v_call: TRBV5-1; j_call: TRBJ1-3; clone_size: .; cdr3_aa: CASSSDRDVGNTIYF; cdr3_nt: TGCGCCAGCAGCTCGGACAGGGATGTCGGAAACACCATATATTTT
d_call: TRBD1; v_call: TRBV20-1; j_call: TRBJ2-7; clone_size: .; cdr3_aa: CSAVPRDRGYYEQYF; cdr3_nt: TGCAGTGCTGTCCCCCGGGACAGGGGTTACTACGAGCAGTACTTC
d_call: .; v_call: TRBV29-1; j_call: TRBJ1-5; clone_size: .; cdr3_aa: CSAKIRGRVYCGNQPQHF; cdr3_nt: TGCAGCGCCAAAATCCGGGGTCGGGTATATTGTGGCAATCAGCCCCAGCATTTT